The clone carrying this TCR beta chain was counted many times. The length of the CDR3 is 17 residues. Germline loops: CDR1 SGHTA, CDR2 FQGNSA. Trimming took off 3 bases at V and 0 bases at J, with 16 bases between the two ends. Construction of the TCRbeta library involved unique molecular identifiers. TCRdb processed the PCR reads anew with MiXCR; each CDR3 protein has one entry. This sample has around 600,000 distinct CDR3 sequences, with around a sixth found just once. These data belong to a study of T-cell reconstitution after alpha-beta-depleted transplantation in children. The chain uses TRBV7-2 and TRBJ2-3; D not certain. The sequences come from PBMCs from the stem cell graft donor, collected from the stem cell graft. The receptor comes from a human donor who donated a stem cell graft to a child with acute myeloid leukemia. CDR3 sequence: CASSFLLILSSTDTQYF. CDR3 sequence (DNA): TGTGCCAGCAGCTTTCTTCTAATATTATCTAGCACAGATACGCAGTATTTT.